This TCR beta chain is from a study of blood T cell repertoires in COVID-19. Study background: Spain, Italy and the United States supplied samples that represented acute and convalescent COVID-19.

Authors' data handling: Reference gene primer amplification yielded estimated nucleated cell counts. The repertoire was sequenced with immunoSEQ multiplex PCR; TCRdb's copy has only in-frame clones and lacks some. D and trimming come from the DNA, and the V and J calls and clone size come from that table. The sample records about 380,000 clones, 88% being singletons. All recovered Cohort 3 donors got two negative PCRs, got clearance, or saw symptom resolution. The germline gives CDR1 LGHNA, CDR2 YNFKEQ. The J segment lost 7 bases and the V segment lost 0 bases, leaving 7 bases of the junction unmatched. The CDR3 is made up of 16 amino acids. This clone has a single count.

Sample: PBMCs or T cells enriched from blood (not recorded which). The clonotype comes from a woman between 18 and 29 years old who had recovered from COVID-19. The rearrangement joins TRBV4-2 to TRBJ2-1; 9 bases match TRBD2. In DNA, the CDR3 is TGTGCCAGCAGCCAAGATAGTAGCGGGGGTCCGAATGAGCAGTTCTTC. Amino acids: CASSQDSSGGPNEQFF.